This paragraph covers one TCR beta chain sequence. Its specificity is not known. A read error may account for a junction end that differs from germline. Germline V gene data show CDR1 as SEHNR and CDR2 as FQNEAQ (reference sequence). The CDR3 has 13 amino acids. The sample originates from a study of blood T cells in healthy people across ages. General study results and limits: Across samples, TCR beta diversity tracked strongly with naive T cell percentage.

PCR was performed a second time for about 7 to 12 cycles using a sample-barcoded 5' primer and a J-beta primer mix. Sequencing recovered at least 3 million CDR3-containing paired-end reads from each sample. TCRdb reprocessed the 5' RACE reads via MiXCR and lists one record per CDR3 protein. The table has some 900,000 distinct CDR3 sequences, about 48% seen once. Material for sequencing was blood. The chain employs TRBV7-9 and TRBJ2-3; D is possibly TRBD2 (6 bases). The clonotype originates from a young man in good health. The DNA for the CDR3 is TGTGCCAGCAGCTTAGACGGGAGAGATACGCGGTATTTT. The encoded protein is CASSLDGRDTRYF.